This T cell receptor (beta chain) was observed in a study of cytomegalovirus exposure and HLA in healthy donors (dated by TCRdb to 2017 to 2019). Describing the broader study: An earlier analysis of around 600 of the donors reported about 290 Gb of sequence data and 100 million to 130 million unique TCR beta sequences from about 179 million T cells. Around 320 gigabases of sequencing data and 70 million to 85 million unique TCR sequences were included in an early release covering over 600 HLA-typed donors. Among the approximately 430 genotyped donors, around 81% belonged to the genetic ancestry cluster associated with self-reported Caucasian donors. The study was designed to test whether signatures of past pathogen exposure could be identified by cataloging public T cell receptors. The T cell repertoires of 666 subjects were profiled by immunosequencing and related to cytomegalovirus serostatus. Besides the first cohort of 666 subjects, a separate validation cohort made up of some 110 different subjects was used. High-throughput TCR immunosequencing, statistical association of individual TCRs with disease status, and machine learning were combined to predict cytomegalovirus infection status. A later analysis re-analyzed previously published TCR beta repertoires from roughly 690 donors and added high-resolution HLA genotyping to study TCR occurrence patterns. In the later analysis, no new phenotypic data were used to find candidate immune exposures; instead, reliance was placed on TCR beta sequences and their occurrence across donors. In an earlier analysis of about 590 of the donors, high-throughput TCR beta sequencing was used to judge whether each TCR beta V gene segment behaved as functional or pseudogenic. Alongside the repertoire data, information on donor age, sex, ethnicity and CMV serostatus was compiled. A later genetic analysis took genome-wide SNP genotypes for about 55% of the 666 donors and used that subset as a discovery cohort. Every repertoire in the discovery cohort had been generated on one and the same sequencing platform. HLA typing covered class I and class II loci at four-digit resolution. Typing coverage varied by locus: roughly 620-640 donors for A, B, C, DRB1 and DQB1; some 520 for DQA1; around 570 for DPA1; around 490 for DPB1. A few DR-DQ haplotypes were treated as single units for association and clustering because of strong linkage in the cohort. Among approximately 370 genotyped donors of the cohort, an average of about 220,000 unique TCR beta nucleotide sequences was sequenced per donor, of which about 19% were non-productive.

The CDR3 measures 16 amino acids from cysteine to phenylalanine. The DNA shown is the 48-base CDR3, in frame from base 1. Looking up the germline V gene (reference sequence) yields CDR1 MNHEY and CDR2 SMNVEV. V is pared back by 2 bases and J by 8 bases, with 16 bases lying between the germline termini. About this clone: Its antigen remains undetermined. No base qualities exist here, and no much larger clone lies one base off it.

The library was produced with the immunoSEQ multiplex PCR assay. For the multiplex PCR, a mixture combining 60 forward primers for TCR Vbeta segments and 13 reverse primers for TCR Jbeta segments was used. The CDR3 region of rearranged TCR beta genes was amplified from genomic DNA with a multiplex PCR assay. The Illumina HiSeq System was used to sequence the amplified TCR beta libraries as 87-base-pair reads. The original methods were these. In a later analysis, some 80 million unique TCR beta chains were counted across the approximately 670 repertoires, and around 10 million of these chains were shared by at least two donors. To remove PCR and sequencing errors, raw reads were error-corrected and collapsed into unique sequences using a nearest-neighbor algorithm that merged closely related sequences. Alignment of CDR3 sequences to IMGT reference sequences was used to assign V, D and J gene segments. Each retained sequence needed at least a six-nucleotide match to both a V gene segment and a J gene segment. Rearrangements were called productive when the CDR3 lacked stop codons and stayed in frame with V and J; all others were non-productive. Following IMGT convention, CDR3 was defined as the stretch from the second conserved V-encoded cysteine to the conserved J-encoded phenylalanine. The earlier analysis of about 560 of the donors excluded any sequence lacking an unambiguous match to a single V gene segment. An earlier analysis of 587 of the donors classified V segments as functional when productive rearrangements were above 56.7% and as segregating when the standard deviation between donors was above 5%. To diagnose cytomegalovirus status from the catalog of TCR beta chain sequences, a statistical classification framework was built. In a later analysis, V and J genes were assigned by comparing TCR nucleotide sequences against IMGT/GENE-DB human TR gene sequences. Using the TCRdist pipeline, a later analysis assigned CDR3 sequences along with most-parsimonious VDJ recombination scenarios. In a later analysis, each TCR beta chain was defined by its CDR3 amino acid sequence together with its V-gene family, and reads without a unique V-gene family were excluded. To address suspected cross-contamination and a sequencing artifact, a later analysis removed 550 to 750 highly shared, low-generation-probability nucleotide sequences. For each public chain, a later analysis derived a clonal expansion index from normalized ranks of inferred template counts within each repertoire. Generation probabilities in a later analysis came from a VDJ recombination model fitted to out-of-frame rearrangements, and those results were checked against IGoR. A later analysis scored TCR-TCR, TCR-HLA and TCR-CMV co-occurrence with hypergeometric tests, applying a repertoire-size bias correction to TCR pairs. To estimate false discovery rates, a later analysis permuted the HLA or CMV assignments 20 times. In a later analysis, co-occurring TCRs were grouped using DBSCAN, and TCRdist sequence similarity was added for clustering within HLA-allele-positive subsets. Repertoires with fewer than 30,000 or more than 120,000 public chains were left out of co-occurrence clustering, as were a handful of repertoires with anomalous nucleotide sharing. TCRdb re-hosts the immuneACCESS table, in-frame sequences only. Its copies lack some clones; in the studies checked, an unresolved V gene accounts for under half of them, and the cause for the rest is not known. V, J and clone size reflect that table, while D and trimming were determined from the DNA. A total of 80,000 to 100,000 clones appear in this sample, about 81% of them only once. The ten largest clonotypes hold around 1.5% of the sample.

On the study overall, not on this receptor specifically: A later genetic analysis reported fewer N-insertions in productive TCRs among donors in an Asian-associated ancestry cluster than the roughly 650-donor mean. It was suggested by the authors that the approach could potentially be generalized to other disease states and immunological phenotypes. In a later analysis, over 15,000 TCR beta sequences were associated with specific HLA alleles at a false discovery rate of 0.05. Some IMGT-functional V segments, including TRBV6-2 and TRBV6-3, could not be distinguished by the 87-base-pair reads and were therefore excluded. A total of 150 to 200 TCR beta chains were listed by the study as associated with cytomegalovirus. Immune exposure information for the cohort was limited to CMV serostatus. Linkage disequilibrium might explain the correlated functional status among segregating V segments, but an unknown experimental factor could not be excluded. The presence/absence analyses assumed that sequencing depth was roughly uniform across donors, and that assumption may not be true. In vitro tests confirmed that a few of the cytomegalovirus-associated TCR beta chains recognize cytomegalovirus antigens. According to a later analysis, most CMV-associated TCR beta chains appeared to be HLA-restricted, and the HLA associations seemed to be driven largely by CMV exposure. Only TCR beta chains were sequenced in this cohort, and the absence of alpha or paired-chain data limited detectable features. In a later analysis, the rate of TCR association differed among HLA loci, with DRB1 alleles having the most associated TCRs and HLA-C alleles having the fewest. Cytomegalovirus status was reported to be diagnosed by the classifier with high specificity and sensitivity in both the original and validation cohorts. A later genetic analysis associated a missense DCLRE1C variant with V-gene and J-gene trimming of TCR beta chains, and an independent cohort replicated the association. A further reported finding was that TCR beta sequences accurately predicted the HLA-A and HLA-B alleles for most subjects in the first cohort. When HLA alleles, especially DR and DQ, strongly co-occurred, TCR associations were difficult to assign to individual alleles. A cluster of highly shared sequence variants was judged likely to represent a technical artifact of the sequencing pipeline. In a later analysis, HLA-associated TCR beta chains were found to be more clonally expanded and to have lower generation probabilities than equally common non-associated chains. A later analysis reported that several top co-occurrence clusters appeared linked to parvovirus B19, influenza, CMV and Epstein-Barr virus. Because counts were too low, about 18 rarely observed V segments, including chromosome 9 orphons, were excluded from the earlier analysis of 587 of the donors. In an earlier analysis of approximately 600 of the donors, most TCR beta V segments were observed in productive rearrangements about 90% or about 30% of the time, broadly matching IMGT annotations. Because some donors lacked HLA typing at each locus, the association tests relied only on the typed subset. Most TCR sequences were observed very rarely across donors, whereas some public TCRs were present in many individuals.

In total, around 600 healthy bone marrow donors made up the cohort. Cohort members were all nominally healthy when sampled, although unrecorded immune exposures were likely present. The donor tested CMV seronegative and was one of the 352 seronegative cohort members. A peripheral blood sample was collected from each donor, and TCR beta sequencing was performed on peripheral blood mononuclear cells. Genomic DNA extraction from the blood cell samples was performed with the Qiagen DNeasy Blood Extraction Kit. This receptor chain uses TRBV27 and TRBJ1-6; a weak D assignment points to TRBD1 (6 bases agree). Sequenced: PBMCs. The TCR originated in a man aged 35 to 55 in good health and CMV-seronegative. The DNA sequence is TGTGCCAGCAGTTTAATGTTTCCCCCAGGGGATTCACCCCTCCACTTT. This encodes CASSLMFPPGDSPLHF.